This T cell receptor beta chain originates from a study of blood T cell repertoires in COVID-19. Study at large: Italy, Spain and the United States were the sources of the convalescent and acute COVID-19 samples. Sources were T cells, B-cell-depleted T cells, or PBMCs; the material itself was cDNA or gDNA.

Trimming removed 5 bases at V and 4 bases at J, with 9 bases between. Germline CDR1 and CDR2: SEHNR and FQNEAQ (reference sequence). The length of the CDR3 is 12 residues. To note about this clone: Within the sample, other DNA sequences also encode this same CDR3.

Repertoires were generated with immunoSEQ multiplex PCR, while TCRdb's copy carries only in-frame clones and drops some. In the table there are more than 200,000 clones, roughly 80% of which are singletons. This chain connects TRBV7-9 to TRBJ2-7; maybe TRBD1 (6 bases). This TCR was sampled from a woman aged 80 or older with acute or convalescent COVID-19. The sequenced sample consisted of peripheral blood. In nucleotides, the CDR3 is TGTGCCAGCAGCCCAACAGGGTACGAGCAGTACTTC. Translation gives CASSPTGYEQYF.